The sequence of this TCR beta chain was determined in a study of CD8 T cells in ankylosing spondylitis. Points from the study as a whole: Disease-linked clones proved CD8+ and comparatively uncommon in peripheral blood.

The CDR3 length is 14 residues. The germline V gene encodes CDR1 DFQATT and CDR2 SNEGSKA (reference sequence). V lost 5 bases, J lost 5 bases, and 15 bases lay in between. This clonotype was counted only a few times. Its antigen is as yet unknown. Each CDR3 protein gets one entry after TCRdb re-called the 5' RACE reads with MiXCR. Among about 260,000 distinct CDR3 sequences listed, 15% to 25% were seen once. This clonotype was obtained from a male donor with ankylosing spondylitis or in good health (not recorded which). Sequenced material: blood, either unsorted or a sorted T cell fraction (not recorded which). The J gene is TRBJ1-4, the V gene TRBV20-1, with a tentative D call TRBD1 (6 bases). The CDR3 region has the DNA TGCAGTGCTCCTAAATCGGGGGCCAATGAAAAACTGTTTTTT. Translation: CSAPKSGANEKLFF.